The clone carrying this T cell receptor (beta chain) was seen a single time. The data belong to a study of blood T cell repertoires in COVID-19. Study summary: The United States, Italy and Spain supplied acute and convalescent COVID-19 samples. PBMCs, B-cell-depleted T cells, or T cells were the source of the cDNA or gDNA that made up the material.

V dropped 2 bases and J dropped 15 bases, with 18 bases sitting between them. The germline CDR1 and CDR2 sequences are SGDLS and YYNGEE. The length of the CDR3 is 14 residues. Per the original methods: Estimation of nucleated cell counts was performed using reference gene primer amplification. Sequencing was performed with immunoSEQ multiplex PCR; in TCRdb, only in-frame clones are kept and a portion is missing. For V, J and clone size, that table is used; D and trimming come from the DNA. The sample contains approximately 290,000 clones, about 88% of which appear only once. The chain recombines TRBV9 with TRBJ1-6; no clear D. Sequencing was done on a sample of peripheral blood. The TCR originated in a woman aged 55 to 70 with acute or convalescent COVID-19. This CDR3 reads CASSVTPDKFNLHF. The CDR3, as DNA: TGTGCCAGCAGCGTGACACCAGACAAATTCAACCTCCACTTT.